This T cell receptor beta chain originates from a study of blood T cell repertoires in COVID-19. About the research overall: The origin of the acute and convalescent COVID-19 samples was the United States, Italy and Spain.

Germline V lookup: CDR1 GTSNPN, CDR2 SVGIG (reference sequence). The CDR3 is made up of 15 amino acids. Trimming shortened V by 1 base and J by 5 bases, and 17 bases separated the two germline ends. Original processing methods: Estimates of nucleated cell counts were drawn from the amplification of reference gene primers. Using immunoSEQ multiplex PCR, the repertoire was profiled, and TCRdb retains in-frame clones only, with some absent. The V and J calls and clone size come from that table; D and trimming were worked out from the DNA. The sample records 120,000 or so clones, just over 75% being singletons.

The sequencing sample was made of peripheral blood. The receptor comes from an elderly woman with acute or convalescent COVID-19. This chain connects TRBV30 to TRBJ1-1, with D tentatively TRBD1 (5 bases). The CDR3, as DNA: TGTGCCTGGAGTGGACCCGGGACTCTTGGGACTGAAGCTTTCTTT. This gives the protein CAWSGPGTLGTEAFF. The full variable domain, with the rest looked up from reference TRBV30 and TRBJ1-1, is SQTIHQWPATLVQPVGSPLSLECTVEGTSNPNLYWYRQAAGRGLQLLFYSVGIGQISSEVPQNLSASRPQDRQFILSSKKLLLSDSGFYLCAWSGPGTLGTEAFFGQGTRLTVV.